The entry that follows covers one TCR beta chain sequence. CDR1 SGHVS and CDR2 FQNEAQ come from the germline V gene. The ends were cut back, 8 bases at V and 0 bases at J, with 13 bases in the middle. The CDR3 has 14 residues. The sample is drawn from a study of STAT5B mutations in CD4+ large granular lymphocyte leukemia. Assay used: immunoSEQ multiplex PCR; TCRdb lists only in-frame clones, some missing. Here the sample spans about 35,000 clones, roughly 65% being singletons. This TCR derives from a human donor in good health. The rearrangement links TRBV7-8 to TRBJ1-1; perhaps TRBD1 as D (5 bases). Sequencing was done on a sample of CD4+ T cells from blood buffy coats. As DNA, the CDR3 is TGTGCCAGCGCGGACGGGGCTGTGAACACTGAAGCTTTCTTT. It encodes CASADGAVNTEAFF.